Given below is one T cell receptor beta chain in context. Given a much more abundant clone one base away, this may be a read error. The sample comes from a study of glioma-infiltrating T cells. Using RNA template, CDR3s of TCR alpha and beta were amplified with iRepertoire arm-PCR. Each CDR3 protein is one row after TCRdb ran MiXCR on the multiplex PCR reads. The profile shows fewer than 110,000 distinct CDR3 sequences, roughly 30% of them singletons. V lost 2 bases to trimming and J lost 0 bases, with 15 bases between them. The germline V gene has CDR1 DFQATT and CDR2 SNEGSKA (reference sequence). This CDR3 region has 16 residues.

The sequenced material came from glioma tissue, nonneoplastic brain tissue, or PBMCs (not recorded which). This TCR came from a human donor with low-grade glioma or glioblastoma, undergoing nonglioma brain surgery, or in good health (not recorded which). V is TRBV20-1 and J is TRBJ2-3, with D perhaps matching TRBD2 (6 bases). The CDR3 DNA is TGCAGTGCTAGAAGACGCCCTAGCGTCAGCACAGATACGCAGTATTTT. Protein product: CSARRRPSVSTDTQYF.